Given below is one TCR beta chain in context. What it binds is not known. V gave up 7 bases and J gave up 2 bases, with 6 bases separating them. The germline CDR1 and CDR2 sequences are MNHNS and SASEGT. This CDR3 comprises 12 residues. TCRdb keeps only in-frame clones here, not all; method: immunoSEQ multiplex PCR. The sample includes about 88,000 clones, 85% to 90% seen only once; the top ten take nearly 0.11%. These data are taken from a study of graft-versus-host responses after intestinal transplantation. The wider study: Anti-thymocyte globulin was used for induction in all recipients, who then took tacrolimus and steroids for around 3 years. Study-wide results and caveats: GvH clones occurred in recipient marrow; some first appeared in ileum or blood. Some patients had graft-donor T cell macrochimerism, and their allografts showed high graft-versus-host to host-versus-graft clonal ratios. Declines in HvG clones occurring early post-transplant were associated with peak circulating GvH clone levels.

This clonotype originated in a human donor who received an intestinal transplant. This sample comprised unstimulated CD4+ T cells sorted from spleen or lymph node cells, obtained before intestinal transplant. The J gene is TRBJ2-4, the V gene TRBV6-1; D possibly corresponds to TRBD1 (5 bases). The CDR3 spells CASTGSKNIQYF. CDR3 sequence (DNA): TGTGCCAGCACAGGGTCCAAAAACATTCAGTACTTC.